This T cell receptor beta chain was observed in a study of T cell repertoires in cytomegalovirus infection. A single record per CDR3 protein comes from TCRdb applying MiXCR to the reads. The table lists around 770,000 distinct CDR3 sequences, 25% to 35% of them singletons. The study, taken as a whole, reports: Across the ex vivo response, the dominant clonotypes were HLA-C-restricted CMV-specific TCR beta clonotypes.

CDR3 length equals 15 residues. Germline loops: CDR1 MNHEY, CDR2 SVGAGI. V lost 4 bases and J lost 2, with 14 bases in between. A remark on this clonotype: Its antigen remains unidentified.

This receptor was identified in a human donor in good health (CMV status not recorded). Some clones in this sample may be carry-over from other donors' samples. Sequencing used cultured CD8+ T cells from PBMCs, obtained from culture after CMV antigen stimulation. The rearrangement joins TRBV6-5 to TRBJ2-5; D is ambiguous. The CDR3 loop reads CASSLGQRTQETQYF. In nucleotides, the CDR3 is TGTGCCAGCAGTTTGGGTCAGCGAACTCAAGAGACCCAGTACTTC.